The clone carrying this TCR beta chain was seen once. Several immunoSEQ plates held equal portions of the genomic DNA taken from each subset. Each PCR replicate from the sorted subsets contained 150 to 250 ng DNA, which is about 30,000 T cell genomes. The protocol was immunoSEQ multiplex PCR, while the TCRdb copy is restricted to in-frame clones and leaves out a portion. The repertoire has millions of clones, around 94% of them found once; the top ten carry over 0.12%. Trimming shortened V by 1 base and J by 5 bases, and 8 bases separated the two germline ends. The CDR3 spans 12 residues. Germline CDR1 GTSNPN, CDR2 SVGIG (reference sequence). These data belong to a study of shared clonotypes between healthy human individuals.

The chain employs TRBV30 and TRBJ1-2; D is ambiguous. The sample taken for sequencing was naive CD4+ T cells sorted from blood. Subset defined: CD45RA+ positively selected. The clonotype comes from a man aged 18 to 30 in good health. CDR3 amino acids: CAWSGGFYGYTF. The CDR3 DNA reads TGTGCCTGGAGTGGGGGTTTTTATGGCTACACCTTC.